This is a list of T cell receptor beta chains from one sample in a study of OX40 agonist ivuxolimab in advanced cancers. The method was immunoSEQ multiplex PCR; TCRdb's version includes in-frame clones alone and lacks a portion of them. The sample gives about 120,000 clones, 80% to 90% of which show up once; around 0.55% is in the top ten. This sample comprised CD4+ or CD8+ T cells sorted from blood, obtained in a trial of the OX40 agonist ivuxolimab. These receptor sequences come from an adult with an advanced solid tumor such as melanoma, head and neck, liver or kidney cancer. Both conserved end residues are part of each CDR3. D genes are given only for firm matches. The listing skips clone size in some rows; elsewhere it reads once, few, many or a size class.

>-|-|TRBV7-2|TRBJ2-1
CASSPTPNGNEQFF
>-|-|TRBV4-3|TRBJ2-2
CASSQSRMVPGELFF
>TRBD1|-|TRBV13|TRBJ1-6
CASSARGPNSPLHF
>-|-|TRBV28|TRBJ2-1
CASSPPDYNEQFF
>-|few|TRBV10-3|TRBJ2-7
CATAREQGRPNYEQYF
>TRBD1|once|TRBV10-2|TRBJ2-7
CASSARDRGTYEQYF
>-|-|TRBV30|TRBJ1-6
CAWRASPLRNSPLHF
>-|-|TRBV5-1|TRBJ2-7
CASSLVGGSREQYF
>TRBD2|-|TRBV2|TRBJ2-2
CASLNGLAGYTGELFF
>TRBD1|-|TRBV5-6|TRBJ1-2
CASSNTGALAGGYTF
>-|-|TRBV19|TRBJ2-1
CASRDVAAGISDNEQFF
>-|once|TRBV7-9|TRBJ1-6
CASSLGLGDSPLHF
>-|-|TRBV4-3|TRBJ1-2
CASSQGGGNYGYTF
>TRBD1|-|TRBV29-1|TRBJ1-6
CSVGGQGYNSPLHF
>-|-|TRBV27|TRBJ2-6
CASKKAEGPGANVLTF
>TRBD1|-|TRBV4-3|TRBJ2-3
CASSQRHGTGVRYF
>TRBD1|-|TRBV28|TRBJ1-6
CASRGGQRGTPLHF
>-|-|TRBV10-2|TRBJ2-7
CASSESRGGYEQYF
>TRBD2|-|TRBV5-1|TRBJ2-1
CASSAGTTPYNEQFF
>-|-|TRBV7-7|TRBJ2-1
CASSPDRLRGDNEQFF
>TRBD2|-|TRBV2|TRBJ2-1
CASREGLAGVVEQFF
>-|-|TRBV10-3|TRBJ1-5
CAISDLNLRGNQPQHF
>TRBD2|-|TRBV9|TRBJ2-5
CASSVGASGGQETQYF
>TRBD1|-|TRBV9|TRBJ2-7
CASSVSGQGAYEQYF
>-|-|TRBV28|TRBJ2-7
CASTLAVGEQYF
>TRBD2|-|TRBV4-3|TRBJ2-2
CASSQVPSGTTGELFF
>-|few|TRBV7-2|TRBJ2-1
CASSSFGSSYNEQFF
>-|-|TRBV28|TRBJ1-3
CASSLSGRASGNTIYF
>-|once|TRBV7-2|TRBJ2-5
CASSLGRVETQYF
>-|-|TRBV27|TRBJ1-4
CASSLIGAVNEKLFF
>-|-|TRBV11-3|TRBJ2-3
CASSFTGSSQDTQYF
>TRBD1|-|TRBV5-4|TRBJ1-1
CASSLGATGGEAFF
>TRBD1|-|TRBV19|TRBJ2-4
CASSIRPGTGIGTKNIQYF